The sample holds a few counts of the clone carrying this T cell receptor (beta chain). Its antigen is still unknown. This CDR3 has 13 residues. V dropped 10 bases and J dropped 3 bases, with 15 bases sitting between them. Per germline, CDR1 SNHLY and CDR2 FYNNEI. Sequencing was performed with immunoSEQ multiplex PCR; in TCRdb, only in-frame clones are kept and a portion is missing. Among around 69,000 clones listed, roughly 84% were seen once. The data stem from a study of T cell responses to AZD1222 COVID-19 vaccine. General study results and limits: Once two AZD1222 doses were given, Spike-specific TCR breadth and depth went up. The study sampled repertoires only after the peak T cell response. Donors in the cohort were predominantly white British and more often female, and clonal diversity was possibly underestimated.

Here the sequenced sample was peripheral blood, taken on day 0 of AZD1222 vaccination. This sequence was found in an adult in good health. The chain employs TRBV2 and TRBJ1-1, with D maybe TRBD1 (5 bases). The CDR3: CATELQGDTEAFF. In nucleotides, the CDR3 is TGTGCCACCGAACTCCAGGGCGACACTGAAGCTTTCTTT.